A single sample gave rise to the 27 T cell receptor beta chains below, sequenced in a study of blood T cell repertoires in COVID-19. Clones were read by immunoSEQ multiplex PCR, and TCRdb kept only the in-frame ones, dropping some. The sample has 150,000 to 200,000 clones, about 86% seen once. Material for sequencing was peripheral blood. The origin of the receptors is a woman older than 75 in a cohort sampled during active or convalescent COVID-19.

V gene TRBV5-4 combines with J gene TRBJ2-5, with a possible D match to TRBD1 (6 bases). Trimming took off 4 bases at V and 13 bases at J, with 26 bases between the two ends. The germline V gene encodes CDR1 SGHNT and CDR2 YYREEE (reference sequence). This CDR3 region has 15 residues. The CDR3: CASSLDSDRKAQMYF. CDR3 in DNA: TGTGCCAGCAGCCTGGACAGCGACAGGAAAGCCCAGATGTACTTC.

The V and J genes are TRBV29-1 and TRBJ1-4, with 7 bases that match TRBD1. CDR3 size: 12 residues. V trimming: 4 bases; J trimming: 7 bases; junction bases outside the gene matches: 3. CDR1 SQVTM and CDR2 ANQGSEA come from the germline V gene. CDR3 nucleotides: TGCAGCGTTGGGGCAGGGGGTGAAAAACTGTTTTTT. Amino acids: CSVGAGGEKLFF. Together with reference TRBV29-1 and TRBJ1-4, the CDR3 gives the full variable domain: SAVISQKPSRDICQRGTSLTIQCQVDSQVTMMFWYRQQPGQSLTLIATANQGSEATYESGFVIDKFPISRPNLTFSTLTVSNMSPEDSSIYLCSVGAGGEKLFFGSGTQLSVL.

This chain connects TRBV9 to TRBJ2-3, with TRBD2 matching 9 bases. The ends lost 1 base at V and 6 bases at J; junction bases unmatched: 9. Germline CDR1 is SGDLS and CDR2 is YYNGEE. The CDR3 length is 16 residues. CDR3 region: CASSVLPAGGSDTQYF. Written as DNA, the CDR3 is TGTGCCAGCAGCGTATTACCAGCGGGAGGATCGGATACGCAGTATTTT.

This rearrangement joins TRBV28 to TRBJ1-1; D not resolved. The length of the CDR3 is 13 residues. CDR1 and CDR2 from the germline V gene are MDHEN and SYDVKM. V was clipped by 3 bases and J by 1 base, with 6 bases between them. The CDR3 loop reads CASSLSQNTEAFF. The CDR3, as DNA: TGTGCCAGCAGTTTGTCACAGAACACTGAAGCTTTCTTT.

This clone was counted a few times. The chain couples TRBV30 to TRBJ2-3; the match to TRBD2 covers 9 bases. CDR1 and CDR2 (germline): GTSNPN, SVGIG (reference sequence). The CDR3 has 15 residues. J was trimmed by 3 bases and V by 5 bases; bases with no gene match: 9. The CDR3 region has the DNA TGTGCCTGGGGCCGAAGGCTAGCGGGAACAGATACGCAGTATTTT. It yields the protein CAWGRRLAGTDTQYF.

The CDR3 nucleotides read TGCGCCAGCAGCCGCCGTTTAGCGGGAGGGAACAATGAGCAGTTCTTC. Translated, it gives CASSRRLAGGNNEQFF. This rearrangement joins TRBV4-1 to TRBJ2-1, with 11 bases identical to TRBD2. The CDR3 has 16 residues. Unmatched junction bases numbered 7, after V lost 4 bases and J lost 5 bases. The germline V gene has CDR1 MGHRA and CDR2 YSYEKL.

This chain links TRBV10-3 with TRBJ2-7; 8 bases align to TRBD2. The V and J ends lost 5 bases and 2 bases, in that order; junction bases with no gene match: 11. The CDR3 is 16 amino acids. Germline assignment: CDR1 ENHRY and CDR2 SYGVKD. The CDR3 spells CAISRRGGESTYEQYF. The CDR3 region has the DNA TGTGCCATCAGTCGACGGGGGGGTGAGTCCACCTACGAGCAGTACTTC.

The count of this clone is one. The gene calls are TRBV10-1 and TRBJ2-3, with 12 bases fitting TRBD2. Trimming removed 3 bases from V and 4 bases from J; junction bases left unmatched: 2. From germline, CDR1 is WNHNN and CDR2 SYGVQD (reference sequence). CDR3 length: 15 amino acids. The CDR3 region is CASSDLAGGPDTQYF. CDR3 sequence (DNA): TGCGCCAGCAGTGATCTAGCGGGGGGGCCAGATACGCAGTATTTT.

J is TRBJ2-1 and V is TRBV14; 8 bases match TRBD2. The ends lost 0 bases at V and 6 bases at J; junction bases unmatched: 10. Per germline, CDR1 SGHDN and CDR2 FVKESK. This CDR3 has 17 amino acids. This CDR3 is CASSQDGGIAGFNEQFF. The CDR3 DNA reads TGTGCCAGCAGCCAAGATGGAGGGATAGCGGGATTCAATGAGCAGTTCTTC. The full variable domain, rest sourced from reference TRBV14 and TRBJ2-1, is EAGVTQFPSHSVIEKGQTVTLRCDPISGHDNLYWYRRVMGKEIKFLLHFVKESKQDESGMPNNRFLAERTGGTYSTLKVQPAELEDSGVYFCASSQDGGIAGFNEQFFGPGTRLTVL.

This sequence joins TRBV28 and TRBJ1-3, with TRBD1 as a possible D gene (5 bases). The CDR3 length is 16 residues. Trimming pared 4 bases from V and 5 bases from J, leaving 18 bases between. Germline CDR1 and CDR2: MDHEN and SYDVKM. The CDR3 loop is CASSSQVGTPRNTIYF. DNA for the CDR3: TGTGCCAGCAGTTCCCAAGTAGGGACTCCCCGAAACACCATATATTTT.

The chain links TRBV3-1 (or the pseudogene TRBV3-2) to TRBJ2-5; 9 bases line up with TRBD1. Per the germline V gene, CDR1 is LGHDT and CDR2 is YNNKEL (reference sequence). The CDR3 spans 15 residues. The V segment lost 4 bases and the J segment 2 bases; nucleotides outside the gene matches: 5. CDR3 bases: TGTGCCAGCAGCCCCGGGACAGGGAAACAAGAGACCCAGTACTTC. Its translation is CASSPGTGKQETQYF.

A few counts support this clone. J is TRBJ2-3 and V is TRBV28, with a weak D call TRBD1 (5 bases). V was clipped by 5 bases and J by 5 bases, with 20 bases between them. Germline assignment: CDR1 MDHEN and CDR2 SYDVKM. The CDR3 is 16 residues long. The CDR3 is CASSPSPGRRGDTQYF. In nucleotides, the CDR3 is TGTGCCAGCAGTCCCTCCCCAGGGCGTCGAGGAGATACGCAGTATTTT.

This chain uses TRBV3-1 (or the pseudogene TRBV3-2) with TRBJ1-4; maybe TRBD1 (6 bases). V was cut by 5 bases and J by 7 bases, with 17 bases left in between. CDR3 length equals 15 residues. Germline CDR1 LGHDT, CDR2 YNNKEL (reference sequence). CDR3 DNA: TGTGCCAGCAGCGGTCAGACAAGGGGGTTTGAAAAACTGTTTTTT. It yields the protein CASSGQTRGFEKLFF.

J is TRBJ1-1 and V is TRBV7-2; perhaps TRBD1 as D (5 bases). Germline loops: CDR1 SGHTA, CDR2 FQGNSA. CDR3 length: 12 residues. The ends were cut back, 5 bases at V and 7 bases at J, with 11 bases in the middle. The CDR3 region is CASSPTGGEAFF. The CDR3 DNA sequence: TGTGCCAGCAGCCCCACGGGGGGTGAAGCTTTCTTT.

This chain joins TRBV29-1 and TRBJ2-1, with TRBD1 as a possible D gene (5 bases). The CDR3 length is 13 residues. With 8 bases removed from V and 6 bases from J, the gap between germline ends came to 17 bases. The V gene's germline CDR1 is SQVTM and CDR2 ANQGSEA. As DNA, the CDR3 is TGCAGCTTCTACCGGACAAATCCCAATGAGCAGTTCTTC. Translating gives CSFYRTNPNEQFF.

The J gene is TRBJ1-1, the V gene TRBV28; 9 bases match TRBD1. Germline CDR1 reads MDHEN; CDR2 reads SYDVKM. The V gene end was trimmed by 8 bases and the J gene end by 9 bases; junction bases not matched to a gene: 10. CDR3 length: 13 amino acids. The DNA of the CDR3 is TGTGCCAGCTTCCCCGGGACAGGGCGCAAAGCTTTCTTT. This encodes CASFPGTGRKAFF.

The rearrangement links TRBV3-1 (or the pseudogene TRBV3-2) to TRBJ1-2; 8 bases fit TRBD1. Germline-derived CDR1 and CDR2 are LGHDT and YNNKEL (reference sequence). The CDR3 is made up of 15 amino acids. J gave up 7 bases and V 1 base, and 8 bases lay outside the gene matches. In nucleotides, the CDR3 is TGTGCCAGCAGCCAAGGACAGGGGTTTTTGGGTGGCTACACCTTC. Protein product: CASSQGQGFLGGYTF.

The chain carries TRBV29-1 and TRBJ2-4; 8 bases are a match to TRBD1. CDR1 is SQVTM, CDR2 ANQGSEA, per germline. The V and J ends lost 4 bases and 3 bases, in that order; junction bases with no gene match: 2. The CDR3 spans 13 residues. The CDR3 DNA reads as TGCAGCGTTGCTACAGGGGGCAAAAACATTCAGTACTTC. Its translation is CSVATGGKNIQYF.

This sequence joins TRBV19 and TRBJ2-1; TRBD1 aligns across 12 bases. Germline CDR1 is LNHDA and CDR2 is SQIVND (reference sequence). The V gene end was trimmed by 6 bases and the J gene end by 7 bases; junction bases not matched to a gene: 10. The CDR3 covers 16 residues. Written as DNA, the CDR3 is TGTGCCAGTAGAACCTCCGGGACAGGGGGCATAAATGAGCAGTTCTTC. Translation gives CASRTSGTGGINEQFF.

The gene calls are TRBV27 and TRBJ1-5; the D gene is possibly TRBD1 (6 bases). The CDR3 has 15 residues. The germline V and J ends were trimmed by 5 bases and 4 bases, with 15 bases remaining between them. Germline values: CDR1 MNHEY, CDR2 SMNVEV (reference sequence). CDR3 nucleotide sequence: TGTGCCAGCAGTCCAATGGGACAAGTAAATCAGCCCCAGCATTTT. Protein: CASSPMGQVNQPQHF.

The chain links TRBV3-1 (or the pseudogene TRBV3-2) to TRBJ2-7; TRBD2 matches at 9 bases. The CDR3 totals 14 residues. Looked up from germline, CDR1 is LGHDT and CDR2 is YNNKEL (reference sequence). The junction had 4 bases not matched to a gene; V was cut back by 5 bases and J by 2 bases. The CDR3 DNA is TGTGCCAGCAGCGCGGGGGGGGCGACCTACGAGCAGTACTTC. This encodes CASSAGGATYEQYF.

This clone showed up just a few times. The V gene is TRBV5-1, the J gene TRBJ1-1; 9 nucleotides line up with TRBD1. CDR3 length: 13 amino acids. CDR1 is SGHRS and CDR2 is YFSETQ in the germline V gene. After removal of 3 bases from V and 5 bases from J, the junction contained 2 bases not matched to a gene. CDR3 DNA: TGCGCCAGCAGCTGGACAGGGGATACTGAAGCTTTCTTT. This translates into CASSWTGDTEAFF.

CDR3 residues: CATKGTGNEKLFF. The CDR3 DNA reads TGTGCCACGAAGGGGACTGGGAATGAAAAACTGTTTTTT. The chain is built from TRBV2 and TRBJ1-4; possible D gene TRBD1, 5 bases. The germline V and J ends were trimmed by 10 bases and 5 bases, with 14 bases remaining between them. The CDR3 extends over 13 amino acids. CDR1 is SNHLY and CDR2 is FYNNEI in the germline V gene.

This clone was counted once. This sequence joins TRBV15 and TRBJ2-7, with 12 bases fitting TRBD1. This CDR3 region has 20 residues. The trim removed 3 bases at V and 3 bases at J, leaving 18 bases unmatched. The germline V gene encodes CDR1 LNHNV and CDR2 YYDKDF (reference sequence). The CDR3 loop reads CATSSRSSKNRDRGLYEQYF. The CDR3 nucleotides are TGTGCCACCAGCAGCCGGTCCTCGAAAAACCGGGACAGGGGGCTCTACGAGCAGTACTTC.

The V gene is TRBV15, the J gene TRBJ1-3; tentatively, D is TRBD1 (6 bases). The CDR3 contains 15 residues. V lost 5 bases to trimming and J lost 0 bases, with 11 bases between them. From germline, CDR1 is LNHNV and CDR2 YYDKDF (reference sequence). In DNA, the CDR3 is TGTGCCACCAGCGGGGGACATCTCTCTGGAAACACCATATATTTT. Residues: CATSGGHLSGNTIYF.

DNA for the CDR3: TGTGCCAGCAGCTTAGCGCGGTCGAACACTGAAGCTTTCTTT. This translates into CASSLARSNTEAFF. The chain carries TRBV7-9 and TRBJ1-1; no clear D. CDR1 is SEHNR and CDR2 is FQNEAQ in the germline V gene (reference sequence). Trimming shortened V by 0 bases and J by 1 base, and 6 bases separated the two germline ends. CDR3 length equals 14 residues.

CDR3 nucleotide sequence: TGTGCCAGCAGTTTCTCAGGGGTAGAGACCCAGTACTTC. Protein: CASSFSGVETQYF. The rearrangement uses TRBV12-3 or TRBV12-4 and TRBJ2-5, with D perhaps matching TRBD1 (6 bases). V gave up 3 bases and J gave up 4 bases, with 9 bases separating them. The CDR3 runs 13 residues.